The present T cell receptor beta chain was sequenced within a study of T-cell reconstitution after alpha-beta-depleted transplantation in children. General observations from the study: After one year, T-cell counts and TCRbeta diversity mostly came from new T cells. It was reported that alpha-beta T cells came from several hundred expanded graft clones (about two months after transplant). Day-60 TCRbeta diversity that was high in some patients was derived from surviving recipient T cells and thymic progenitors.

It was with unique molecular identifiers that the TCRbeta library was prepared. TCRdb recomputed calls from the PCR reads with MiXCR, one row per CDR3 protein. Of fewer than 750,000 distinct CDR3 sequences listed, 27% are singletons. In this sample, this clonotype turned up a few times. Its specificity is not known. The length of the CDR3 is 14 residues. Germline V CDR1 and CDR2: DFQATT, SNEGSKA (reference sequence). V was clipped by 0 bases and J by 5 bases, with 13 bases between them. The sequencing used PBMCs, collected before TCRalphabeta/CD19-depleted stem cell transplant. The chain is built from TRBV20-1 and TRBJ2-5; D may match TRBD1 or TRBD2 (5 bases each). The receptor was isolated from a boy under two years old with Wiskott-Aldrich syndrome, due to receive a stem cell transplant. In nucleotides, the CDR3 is TGCAGTGCTAGAGATGCTGGGGGTGAGGAGACCCAGTACTTC. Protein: CSARDAGGEETQYF.